This paragraph reports one T cell receptor (beta chain). The V and J ends lost 3 bases and 2 bases, in that order; junction bases with no gene match: 5. Germline V lookup: CDR1 SEHNR, CDR2 FQNEAQ (reference sequence). This CDR3 comprises 16 residues. These data originate in a study of cytomegalovirus exposure and HLA in healthy donors. PCR was performed using 60 Vbeta and 13 Jbeta primers. The assay was immunoSEQ multiplex PCR, and TCRdb's table has in-frame clones only and misses some. The table lists about 200,000 clones, 70% to 80% of them singletons. The rearrangement uses TRBV7-9 and TRBJ2-5, with 11 bases that match TRBD1. This clonotype was sampled from a woman between 50 and 59 years old in good health and CMV-seronegative. The source material was PBMCs. Written as DNA, the CDR3 is TGTGCCAGCAGCTTGGGGGACAGGGGGAAACAAGAGACCCAGTACTTC. Its protein is CASSLGDRGKQETQYF.